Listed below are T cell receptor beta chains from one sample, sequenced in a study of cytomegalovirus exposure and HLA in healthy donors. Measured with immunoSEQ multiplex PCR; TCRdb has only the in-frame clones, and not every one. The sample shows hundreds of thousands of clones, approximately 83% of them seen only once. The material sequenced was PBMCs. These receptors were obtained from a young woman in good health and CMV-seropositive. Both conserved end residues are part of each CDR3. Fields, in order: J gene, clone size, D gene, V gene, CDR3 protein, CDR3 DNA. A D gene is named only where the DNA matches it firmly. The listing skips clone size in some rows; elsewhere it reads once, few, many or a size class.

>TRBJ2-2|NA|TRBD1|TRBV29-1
CSVSRQGMNTGELFF
TGCAGCGTTAGTCGACAGGGGATGAACACCGGGGAGCTGTTTTTT
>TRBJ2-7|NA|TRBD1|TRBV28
CASSLRGQGAHEQYF
TGTGCCAGCAGTTTAAGGGGACAGGGGGCTCACGAGCAGTACTTC
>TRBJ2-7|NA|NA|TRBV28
CASSETVSYEQYF
TGTGCCAGCAGTGAGACAGTGTCCTACGAGCAGTACTTC
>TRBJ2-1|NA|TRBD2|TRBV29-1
CSVSGLAGEFF
TGCAGCGTTTCGGGACTAGCGGGAGAGTTCTTC
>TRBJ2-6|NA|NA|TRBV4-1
CASSQGLGFSGANVLTF
TGCGCCAGCAGCCAAGGACTAGGGTTTTCTGGGGCCAACGTCCTGACTTTC
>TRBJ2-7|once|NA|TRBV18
CASSPPEVPYEQYF
TGTGCCAGCTCACCACCTGAGGTTCCGTACGAGCAGTACTTC
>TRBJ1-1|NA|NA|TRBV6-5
CASSPPSAENTEAFF
TGTGCCAGCAGTCCTCCCTCTGCAGAAAACACTGAAGCTTTCTTT
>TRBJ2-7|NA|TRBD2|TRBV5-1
CASSLIQRDLEEQYF
TGCGCCAGCAGCCTTATCCAGCGGGATCTTGAGGAGCAGTACTTC
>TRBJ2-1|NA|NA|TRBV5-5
CASSPIRQASSYNEQFF
TGTGCCAGCAGCCCGATTAGACAGGCCTCCTCCTACAATGAGCAGTTCTTC
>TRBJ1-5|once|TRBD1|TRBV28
CASSSRTGGDQPQHF
TGTGCCAGCAGTTCTAGGACAGGGGGGGATCAGCCCCAGCATTTT
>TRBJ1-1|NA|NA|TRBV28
CASNQGMNTEAFF
TGTGCCAGCAATCAGGGAATGAACACTGAAGCTTTCTTT
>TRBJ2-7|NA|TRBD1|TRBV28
CASNSGTGTSYEQYF
TGTGCCAGCAACAGCGGGACAGGGACAAGTTACGAGCAGTACTTC
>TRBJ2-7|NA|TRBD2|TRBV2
CASERLAAYEQYF
TGTGCCAGCGAACGGCTAGCGGCATACGAGCAGTACTTC
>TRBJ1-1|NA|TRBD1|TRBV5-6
CASSWDRGITEAFF
TGTGCCAGCAGCTGGGACAGGGGGATCACTGAAGCTTTCTTT
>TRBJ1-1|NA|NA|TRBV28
CASRPRLNTEAFF
TGTGCCAGCAGGCCCCGGTTGAACACTGAAGCTTTCTTT
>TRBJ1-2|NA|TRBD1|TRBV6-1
CASSPDRAIYGYTF
TGTGCCAGCAGTCCCGACAGGGCTATATATGGCTACACCTTC
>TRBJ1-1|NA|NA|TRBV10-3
CAIKGAGSNTEAFF
TGTGCCATCAAAGGGGCGGGAAGTAACACTGAAGCTTTCTTT
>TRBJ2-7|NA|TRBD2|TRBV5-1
CASAREGPYEQYF
TGCGCCAGCGCTAGGGAGGGCCCCTACGAGCAGTACTTC
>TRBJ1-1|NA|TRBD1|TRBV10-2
CAISEDRNTEAFF
TGCGCCATCTCCGAGGACAGGAACACCGAAGCTTTCTTT
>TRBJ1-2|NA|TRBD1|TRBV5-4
CASSPRTGNYGYTF
TGTGCCAGCAGCCCAAGGACAGGGAACTATGGCTACACCTTC
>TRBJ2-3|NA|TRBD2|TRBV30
CAWGSGRVTDTQYF
TGTGCCTGGGGGAGCGGGAGGGTCACAGATACGCAGTATTTT
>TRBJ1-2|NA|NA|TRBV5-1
CASSFSPLQGRHGYTF
TGCGCCAGCAGCTTCTCACCACTACAGGGTCGGCATGGCTACACCTTC
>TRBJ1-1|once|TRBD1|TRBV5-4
CASRPGGMNTEAFF
TGTGCCAGCAGGCCAGGGGGGATGAACACTGAAGCTTTCTTT
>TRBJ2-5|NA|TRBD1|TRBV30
CAWRGQGQETQYF
TGTGCCTGGAGAGGACAGGGGCAAGAGACCCAGTACTTC
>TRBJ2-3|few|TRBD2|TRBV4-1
CASSQDTSGRGDTQYF
TGCGCCAGCAGCCAAGATACTAGCGGGAGAGGTGATACGCAGTATTTT
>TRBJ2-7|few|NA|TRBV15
CATSRDRKASVGLIRGWQYF
TGTGCCACCAGCAGAGATCGGAAGGCTTCAGTAGGCTTAATACGAGGATGGCAGTACTTC
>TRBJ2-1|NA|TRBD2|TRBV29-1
CSSTLAGPYNEQFF
TGCAGCTCGACTCTAGCGGGACCCTACAATGAGCAGTTCTTC
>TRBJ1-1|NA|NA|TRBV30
CAWSLGIPEAFF
TGTGCCTGGAGTCTCGGTATTCCTGAAGCTTTCTTT
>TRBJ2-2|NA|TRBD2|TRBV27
CASSLSVRGLVGELFF
TGTGCCAGCAGTTTATCGGTCAGGGGACTAGTCGGGGAGCTGTTTTTT
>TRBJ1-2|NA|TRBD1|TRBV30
CAWIGPSGTGISTTPKYGYTF
TGTGCCTGGATTGGCCCCTCCGGGACAGGGATTTCGACAACCCCGAAATATGGCTACACCTTC
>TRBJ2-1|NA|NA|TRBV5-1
CASSQAGIDEQFF
TGCGCCAGCAGTCAAGCGGGCATTGATGAGCAGTTCTTC
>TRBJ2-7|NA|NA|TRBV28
CASSPLRGYSYEQYF
TGTGCCAGCAGTCCCTTGAGGGGGTACTCCTACGAGCAGTACTTC
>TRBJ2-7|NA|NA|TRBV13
CASSLAGRSYEQYF
TGTGCCAGCAGCTTAGCGGGTCGCTCCTACGAGCAGTACTTC
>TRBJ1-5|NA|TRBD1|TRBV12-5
CASGRRQGFRQPQHF
TGTGCTAGTGGCCGCCGACAGGGGTTCAGGCAGCCCCAGCATTTT
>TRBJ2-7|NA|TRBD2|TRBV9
CASSSGLAGPYEQYF
TGTGCCAGCAGCTCCGGACTAGCGGGACCTTACGAGCAGTACTTC
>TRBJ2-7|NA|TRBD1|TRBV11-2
CASSAPTGVHEQYF
TGTGCCAGCAGCGCTCCGACAGGGGTCCACGAGCAGTACTTC
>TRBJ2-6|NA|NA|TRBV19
CASTAGANVLTF
TGTGCCAGTACCGCTGGGGCCAACGTCCTGACTTTC
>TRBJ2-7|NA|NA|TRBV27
CASYPPGSYEQYF
TGTGCCAGCTATCCCCCCGGTTCCTACGAGCAGTACTTC
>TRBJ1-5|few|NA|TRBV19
CASSPRGGGGNQPQHF
TGTGCCAGTAGTCCCCGAGGGGGGGGCGGCAATCAGCCCCAGCATTTT
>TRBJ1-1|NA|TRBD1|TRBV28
CASDRDRGDTEAFF
TGTGCCAGCGACCGAGACAGGGGGGACACTGAAGCTTTCTTT
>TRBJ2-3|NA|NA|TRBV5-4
CASSLWDGGDGTDTQYF
TGTGCCAGCAGCTTGTGGGACGGCGGGGACGGCACAGATACGCAGTATTTT
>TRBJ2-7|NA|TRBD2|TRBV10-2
CASSEPSREDEQYF
TGCGCCAGCAGTGAGCCGTCGCGGGAGGACGAGCAGTACTTC
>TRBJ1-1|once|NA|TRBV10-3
CAISTLTEDIAEAFF
TGTGCCATCAGCACCCTGACGGAGGATATTGCTGAAGCTTTCTTT
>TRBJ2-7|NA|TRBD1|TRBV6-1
CASSAGTGYEQYF
TGTGCCAGCAGCGCCGGGACAGGATACGAGCAGTACTTC
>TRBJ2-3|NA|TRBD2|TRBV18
CASSPEIAGDGDTQYF
TGTGCCAGCTCACCGGAAATAGCGGGAGACGGAGATACGCAGTATTTT
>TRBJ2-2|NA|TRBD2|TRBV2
CAGTSGTNTGELFF
TGTGCCGGAACCAGCGGGACGAACACCGGGGAGCTGTTTTTT
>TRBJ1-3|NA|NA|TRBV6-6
CATTGRGGNTIYF
TGTGCCACCACCGGGAGGGGGGGAAACACCATATATTTT
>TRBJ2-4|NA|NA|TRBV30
CAWALGQNVKNIQYF
TGTGCCTGGGCCCTTGGACAGAACGTCAAAAACATTCAGTACTTC
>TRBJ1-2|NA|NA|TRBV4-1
CASSQMAEVGDGYTF
TGCGCCAGCAGCCAAATGGCTGAGGTAGGCGATGGCTACACCTTC